This T cell receptor (beta chain) was documented in a study of blood T cell repertoires in COVID-19. Looking at the study overall: Samples representing acute and convalescent COVID-19 were sourced from the United States, Italy and Spain.

The germline CDR1 and CDR2 sequences are SGHDT and YYEEEE. This CDR3 is 11 amino acids long. As to this clone: One junction end disagrees with the germline gene, perhaps due to a read error.

Assay: immunoSEQ multiplex PCR; the TCRdb copy retains only in-frame clones and omits some. The data show over 12,000 clones, approximately 86% seen once. The receptor comes from a human donor in a cohort sampled during active COVID-19. The sequenced sample consisted of peripheral blood. The genes are TRBV5-6 and TRBJ2-7, with D possibly TRBD1 on 6 matching bases. The CDR3 spells CASSRVGQRNF. The CDR3 DNA reads TGTGCCAGCAGCCGCGTCGGACAGCGGAACTTC.